This T cell receptor (beta chain) was sequenced in a study of T cells in localized non-small cell lung cancer. Data came from immunoSEQ multiplex PCR; TCRdb stores just in-frame clones and leaves some out. The data show tens of thousands of clones, approximately 86% seen once. With respect to this clone: Its specificity is not known.

Findings of the study overall: Without multi-region sequencing, intratumor heterogeneity could not be excluded. A higher density of T cells in blood coincided with extended overall survival. When the top 100 tumor clones were examined, a median approximately 57 of them also appeared in the adjacent lung, which was paired and uninvolved. The highest T cell clonality was in uninvolved adjacent lung, above tumor.

V shed 3 bases, J shed 11 bases, and the junction held 7 bases outside the gene matches. The CDR3 has 13 residues. Germline V gene lookup returns CDR1 GTSNPN and CDR2 SVGIG (reference sequence). This sequence originates from a man between 40 and 69 years old with stage III lung adenocarcinoma. The genes are TRBV30 and TRBJ1-1; 12 positions match TRBD1. The source was peripheral blood mononuclear cells, collected before any cancer treatment. The CDR3 nucleotides are TGTGCCTGGAGGGGGACAGGGGGCGGTTCCGCTTTCTTT. It codes for CAWRGTGGGSAFF.